The 30 T cell receptor beta chains listed next were all sequenced from one sample in a study of T cells after yellow fever vaccination. MiXCR, applied by TCRdb to the 5' RACE reads, yields one record per CDR3 protein. The sample has almost 600,000 distinct CDR3 sequences, approximately 13% seen once. The specimen comprised PBMCs, sampled on the day of the yellow fever booster vaccination. The receptors shown here come from a young man who received the YFV17D yellow fever vaccine.

The rearrangement joins TRBV5-1 to TRBJ2-7; TRBD1 aligns across 7 bases. CDR1 is SGHRS, CDR2 YFSETQ, per germline. The CDR3 is made up of 15 amino acids. With 4 bases clipped from V and 1 base from J, the junction kept 8 bases outside the gene matches. CDR3 protein: CASSPRQGTSYEQYF. CDR3 nucleotide sequence: TGCGCCAGCAGCCCGCGACAGGGAACATCCTACGAGCAGTACTTC.

This clonotype was counted between two and nine times. CDR3 residues: CASSLPSGRRANEQFF. The CDR3 coding sequence is TGTGCCAGCAGCTTGCCTAGCGGGAGAAGGGCGAATGAGCAGTTCTTC. This chain connects TRBV5-4 to TRBJ2-1, with 10 bases matching TRBD2. The CDR3 consists of 16 residues. Germline values: CDR1 SGHNT, CDR2 YYREEE (reference sequence). Trimming removed 1 base from V and 7 bases from J; junction bases left unmatched: 8.

The chain recombines TRBV20-1 with TRBJ2-7, with no clear D. The CDR3 has 14 amino acids. Between the trimmed V and J ends, which lost 1 base and 6 bases, there was a span of 16 bases. Germline CDR1 is DFQATT and CDR2 is SNEGSKA (reference sequence). CDR3 sequence (DNA): TGCAGTGCTAGAGTTGTAGCAGGTACCTCCGAGCAGTACTTC. Encoded protein: CSARVVAGTSEQYF.

This clonotype was seen only a few times. This chain links TRBV18 with TRBJ2-3; possible D gene TRBD1, 5 bases. Trimming left V 3 bases short and J 3 bases short, with 7 bases between. CDR1 and CDR2 (germline): KGHSH, LQKENI. The CDR3 extends over 13 amino acids. The CDR3 DNA is TGTGCCAGCTCACCCCGACAGACAGATACGCAGTATTTT. This gives the protein CASSPRQTDTQYF.

CDR3 loop: CASSQLAGEEQTQYF. CDR3 nucleotides: TGCGCCAGCAGCCAACTAGCGGGAGAGGAACAGACCCAGTACTTC. The chain has TRBV4-3 and TRBJ2-5; TRBD2 matches 10 bases. V gave up 2 bases and J gave up 6 bases; unmatched junction bases: 6. CDR3 length equals 15 residues. CDR1 is LGHNA and CDR2 is YSLEER in the germline V gene.

This clonotype was counted between two and nine times. V usage is TRBV7-7 and J usage is TRBJ2-1, with D hard to call. V lost 1 base to trimming and J lost 5 bases, with 6 bases between them. Per germline, CDR1 SSHAT and CDR2 FNYEAQ (reference sequence). This CDR3 has 13 residues. CDR3 coding DNA: TGTGCCAGCAGCTTAGAACCCCACAATGAGCAGTTCTTC. This encodes CASSLEPHNEQFF.

This clonotype turned up a few times. V and J are TRBV20-1 and TRBJ2-7; D uncertain. The CDR3 runs to 11 residues. V lost 6 bases and J 3 bases, leaving 9 bases between the germline ends. The V gene's germline CDR1 is DFQATT and CDR2 SNEGSKA (reference sequence). CDR3: CSAPTGYEQYF. The CDR3 nucleotides are TGCAGTGCCCCGACGGGCTACGAGCAGTACTTC.

The chain employs TRBV20-1 and TRBJ2-2; D is possibly TRBD1 (7 bases). This CDR3 is built from 14 residues. Germline assignment: CDR1 DFQATT and CDR2 SNEGSKA (reference sequence). V gave up 6 bases and J gave up 3 bases, with 14 bases separating them. The CDR3 sequence: CSAGRGTDTGELFF. CDR3 sequence (DNA): TGCAGTGCGGGGCGCGGGACAGACACCGGGGAGCTGTTTTTT.

The sample holds a few counts of this clonotype. The chain couples TRBV6-5 to TRBJ1-1; D call uncertain. V was pared by 1 base and J by 1 base, with 7 bases between. Germline V gene lookup returns CDR1 MNHEY and CDR2 SVGAGI. CDR3 length equals 14 residues. The CDR3 DNA reads TGTGCCAGCAGTTACTTGTCAGGGAACACTGAAGCTTTCTTT. It yields the protein CASSYLSGNTEAFF.

The J gene is TRBJ2-6, the V gene TRBV29-1; D not certain. CDR3 size: 10 residues. The ends were cut back, 4 bases at V and 5 bases at J, with 0 bases in the middle. CDR1 is SQVTM, CDR2 ANQGSEA, per germline. The CDR3 bases are TGCAGCGTTGGGGCCAACGTCCTGACTTTC. This encodes CSVGANVLTF.

The chain employs TRBV14 and TRBJ1-2, with D hard to call. Germline V gene lookup returns CDR1 SGHDN and CDR2 FVKESK. The CDR3 extends over 13 amino acids. The V and J ends lost 4 bases and 4 bases respectively, with 10 bases between them. CDR3 in amino acids: CASSPGLAYGYTF. The CDR3 region has the DNA TGTGCCAGCAGCCCCGGACTAGCCTATGGCTACACCTTC. Drawing the rest from reference TRBV14 and TRBJ1-2, the complete variable domain is EAGVTQFPSHSVIEKGQTVTLRCDPISGHDNLYWYRRVMGKEIKFLLHFVKESKQDESGMPNNRFLAERTGGTYSTLKVQPAELEDSGVYFCASSPGLAYGYTFGSGTRLTVV.

This clonotype is judged medium-sized. The chain carries TRBV5-6 and TRBJ2-5; 11 positions agree with TRBD2. The CDR3 extends over 15 amino acids. Per germline, CDR1 SGHDT and CDR2 YYEEEE. V lost 3 bases to trimming and J lost 4 bases; unmatched junction nucleotides: 5. The CDR3 reads CASSSLAGEVETQYF. CDR3 bases: TGTGCCAGCAGCTCACTAGCGGGAGAGGTAGAGACCCAGTACTTC.

The chain joins TRBV7-2 to TRBJ2-6, with D maybe TRBD2 (6 bases). The CDR3 is 16 amino acids. V was clipped by 1 base and J by 4 bases, with 11 bases between them. CDR1 is SGHTA, CDR2 FQGNSA, per germline. DNA for the CDR3: TGTGCCAGCAGCTTAGAATCGGGGGTCGGGGCCAACGTCCTGACTTTC. Translating it yields CASSLESGVGANVLTF. The variable domain in full, completed from reference TRBV7-2 and TRBJ2-6, reads GAGVSQSPSNKVTEKGKDVELRCDPISGHTALYWYRQSLGQGLEFLIYFQGNSAPDKSGLPSDRFSAERTGGSVSTLTIQRTQQEDSAVYLCASSLESGVGANVLTFGAGSRLTVL.

This clonotype was counted a few times. The chain joins TRBV7-2 to TRBJ2-1; tentatively, D is TRBD2 (6 bases). The V end was cut by 2 bases, the J end by 7 bases, with 18 bases between. The V gene's germline CDR1 is SGHTA and CDR2 FQGNSA. This CDR3 is 16 amino acids long. Here the CDR3 DNA reads TGTGCCAGCAGCTTATTGGTGGGAGGAGGTGGTAATGAGCAGTTCTTC. Protein sequence: CASSLLVGGGGNEQFF.

This clonotype was recorded only once. This chain connects TRBV3-1 to TRBJ1-1; no clear D. The CDR3 spans 14 residues. CDR1 LGHDT and CDR2 YNNKEL come from the germline V gene (reference sequence). V lost 1 base to trimming and J lost 3 bases, with 9 bases between them. The CDR3 sequence: CASSQGAGDTEAFF. For the CDR3, the DNA is TGTGCCAGCAGCCAAGGGGCTGGGGACACTGAAGCTTTCTTT.

In its sample, this clonotype was seen a few times. The V and J genes are TRBV19 and TRBJ2-5; the D is unclear. Germline CDR1 is LNHDA and CDR2 is SQIVND (reference sequence). Trimming removed 3 bases at V and 2 bases at J, with 10 bases between. The CDR3 has 14 residues. The CDR3 DNA reads TGTGCCAGTAGTATCACGTGGAAGCAAGAGACCCAGTACTTC. It yields the protein CASSITWKQETQYF.

The rearrangement joins TRBV6-5 to TRBJ1-1; D is undetermined. The germline CDR1 and CDR2 sequences are MNHEY and SVGAGI. The length of the CDR3 is 13 residues. Trimming cost V 0 bases and J 5 bases, with 7 bases left between them. CDR3 region: CASSYSGRTEAFF. CDR3 in DNA: TGTGCCAGCAGTTACTCCGGGAGGACTGAAGCTTTCTTT.

In its sample, this clonotype was seen a few times. V usage is TRBV24-1 and J usage is TRBJ2-1; 11 nucleotides agree with TRBD2. The V gene end was trimmed by 4 bases and the J gene end by 5 bases; junction bases not matched to a gene: 9. This CDR3 is built from 17 residues. From germline, CDR1 is KGHDR and CDR2 SFDVKD. CDR3 residues: CATSDRTSGSRNNEQFF. The CDR3 DNA is TGTGCCACCAGTGACCGTACTAGCGGGAGTAGAAACAATGAGCAGTTCTTC.

This clonotype was detected a few times. The chain links TRBV7-9 to TRBJ2-1; TRBD1 agrees at 10 bases. CDR3 length: 12 amino acids. Germline-derived CDR1 and CDR2 are SEHNR and FQNEAQ (reference sequence). The V gene end was trimmed by 1 base and the J gene end by 15 bases; junction bases not matched to a gene: 3. For the CDR3, the DNA is TGTGCCAGCAGCTTAGGGGGACAGGGGCGGTTCTTC. This translates into CASSLGGQGRFF. The full variable domain, rest sourced from reference TRBV7-9 and TRBJ2-1, is DTGVSQNPRHKITKRGQNVTFRCDPISEHNRLYWYRQTLGQGPEFLTYFQNEAQLEKSRLLSDRFSAERPKGSFSTLEIQRTEQGDSAMYLCASSLGGQGRFFGPGTRLTVL.

The V call is TRBV7-2, the J call TRBJ2-5; tentatively, D is TRBD1 (6 bases). The CDR3 consists of 14 residues. Germline loops: CDR1 SGHTA, CDR2 FQGNSA. Trimming left V 5 bases short and J 3 bases short, with 13 bases between. CDR3 coding DNA: TGTGCCAGCAGCAAACAAGGGGGAGAAGAGACCCAGTACTTC. Protein product: CASSKQGGEETQYF.

This CDR3 is CASSFDGTSGYNEQFF. CDR3 in DNA: TGCGCCAGCAGCTTCGACGGGACTAGCGGCTACAATGAGCAGTTCTTC. The chain couples TRBV5-1 to TRBJ2-1, with 11 nucleotides matching TRBD2. CDR3 size: 16 residues. Unmatched junction bases numbered 4, after V lost 2 bases and J lost 3 bases. Per germline, CDR1 SGHRS and CDR2 YFSETQ.

The V call is TRBV7-2, the J call TRBJ1-2; 7 positions match TRBD1. Germline V gene data show CDR1 as SGHTA and CDR2 as FQGNSA. The CDR3 is 14 amino acids. The junction had 10 bases not matched to a gene; V was cut back by 7 bases and J by 5 bases. The CDR3 loop is CASIPNLTGYGYTF. CDR3 in DNA: TGTGCCAGCATCCCGAACTTGACAGGGTATGGCTACACCTTC.

This clonotype has more than one count but fewer than ten. The chain is built from TRBV18 and TRBJ1-1, with 7 bases that match TRBD1. Losses at the gene ends were 3 bases for V and 5 bases for J; bases not matched to a gene: 3. CDR3 length: 13 amino acids. Germline V gene data show CDR1 as KGHSH and CDR2 as LQKENI. The CDR3 DNA reads TGTGCCAGCTCACCCCAGGGGGAGACTGAAGCTTTCTTT. It is translated as CASSPQGETEAFF.

This clonotype was seen more than once but under ten times. This chain joins TRBV20-1 and TRBJ1-1; 12 positions agree with TRBD1. The CDR3 runs to 13 residues. J lost 6 bases, V lost 4 bases, and 3 bases had no gene match. Germline V gene lookup returns CDR1 DFQATT and CDR2 SNEGSKA (reference sequence). CDR3 region: CSATGTGGAEAFF. Here the CDR3 DNA reads TGCAGTGCTACCGGGACAGGGGGCGCTGAAGCTTTCTTT.

The CDR3 nucleotides read TGTGCCAGCGCAGGGTACGGGGAAGGTGAGCAGTTCTTC. Translating gives CASAGYGEGEQFF. The chain employs TRBV25-1 and TRBJ2-1, with D perhaps being TRBD1 or TRBD2 (5 bases each). CDR3 length: 13 residues. V lost 8 bases and J 9 bases, leaving 17 bases between the germline ends. Germline V gene sequence: CDR1 MGHDK, CDR2 SYGVNS. The full variable domain, rest sourced from reference TRBV25-1 and TRBJ2-1, is EADIYQTPRYLVIGTGKKITLECSQTMGHDKMYWYQQDPGMELHLIHYSYGVNSTEKGDLSSESTVSRIRTEHFPLTLESARPSHTSQYLCASAGYGEGEQFFGPGTRLTVL.

The V call is TRBV5-5, the J call TRBJ2-1, with a weak D call TRBD1 (6 bases). The ends were cut back, 4 bases at V and 6 bases at J, with 17 bases in the middle. In germline, CDR1 is SGHKS, CDR2 YYEKEE (reference sequence). The CDR3 totals 15 residues. CDR3 region: CASSHQHTGPNEQFF. CDR3 DNA sequence: TGTGCCAGCAGCCACCAGCATACAGGGCCCAATGAGCAGTTCTTC. Looking up the rest from reference TRBV5-5 and TRBJ2-1 gives the full variable domain: DAGVTQSPTHLIKTRGQQVTLRCSPISGHKSVSWYQQVLGQGPQFIFQYYEKEERGRGNFPDRFSARQFPNYSSELNVNALLLGDSALYLCASSHQHTGPNEQFFGPGTRLTVL.

The rearrangement uses TRBV29-1 and TRBJ2-6; no clear D. Trimming pared 6 bases from V and 0 bases from J, leaving 9 bases between. From germline, CDR1 is SQVTM and CDR2 ANQGSEA. This CDR3 contains 14 residues. CDR3 sequence reads: CSVPSLSGANVLTF. DNA for the CDR3: TGCAGCGTCCCATCTCTCTCTGGGGCCAACGTCCTGACTTTC.

This clonotype has only a few counts. The chain joins TRBV20-1 to TRBJ2-2, with D uncertain. CDR1 is DFQATT and CDR2 is SNEGSKA in the germline V gene (reference sequence). The CDR3 totals 12 residues. V was clipped by 1 base and J by 8 bases, with 8 bases between them. Here the CDR3 DNA reads TGCAGTGCTAGAGTGCTGGCGGGGGAGCTGTTTTTT. This translates into CSARVLAGELFF.

V gene TRBV6-2 or TRBV6-3 combines with J gene TRBJ1-2; D is perhaps TRBD1 (5 bases). The germline gives CDR1 MNHEY, CDR2 SVGEGT. V was clipped by 6 bases and J by 5 bases, with 19 bases between them. The CDR3 is 15 amino acids. The CDR3 loop reads CASSGGPPGRYGYTF. The CDR3 DNA follows: TGTGCCAGCAGCGGGGGACCGCCGGGTCGGTATGGCTACACCTTC.

The CDR3 DNA reads TGTGCCAGCAGTTACACTCTTCACGAGCAGTACTTC. It encodes CASSYTLHEQYF. The rearrangement links TRBV6-2 or TRBV6-3 to TRBJ2-7; no reliable D call. The CDR3 has 12 amino acids. Germline V gives CDR1 MNHEY, CDR2 SVGEGT. Trimming removed 2 bases from V and 5 bases from J, with 7 bases in between.